The 8 T cell receptor beta chains below were found in one sample sequenced in a study of blood T cell repertoires in COVID-19. Profiled with immunoSEQ multiplex PCR; TCRdb holds only in-frame clones, not every one. The sample lists around 99,000 clones, around 82% occurring once. The sequencing input was peripheral blood. The receptors were sampled from a human donor in a cohort sampled during active COVID-19.

The V gene is TRBV5-4, the J gene TRBJ1-2; 8 bases are shared with TRBD1. The ends lost 0 bases at V and 4 bases at J; junction bases unmatched: 8. Germline V gene lookup returns CDR1 SGHNT and CDR2 YYREEE (reference sequence). The CDR3 has 16 amino acids. The CDR3: CASSLGAGGYIYGYTF. CDR3 nucleotides: TGTGCCAGCAGCTTGGGGGCAGGGGGCTATATCTATGGCTACACCTTC.

The rearrangement uses TRBV28 and TRBJ2-2, with D uncertain. Germline CDR1 MDHEN, CDR2 SYDVKM. This CDR3 is 11 amino acids long. Trimming cost V 6 bases and J 7 bases, with 6 bases left between them. The DNA for the CDR3 is TGTGCCAGCAGATCCTTCGGGGAGCTGTTTTTT. It specifies CASRSFGELFF.

The chain joins TRBV7-9 to TRBJ2-3; 10 nucleotides agree with TRBD2. The CDR3 loop spans 15 amino acids. Germline V gives CDR1 SEHNR, CDR2 FQNEAQ (reference sequence). V dropped 5 bases and J dropped 2; count of bases not matched to a gene: 4. CDR3 residues: CASSPGLAFTDTQYF. The CDR3 DNA reads as TGTGCCAGCAGCCCGGGACTAGCGTTCACAGATACGCAGTATTTT.

This clone was seen only a few times. The rearrangement links TRBV7-3 to TRBJ2-1, with TRBD1 identical over 7 bases. Germline V gene sequence: CDR1 SGHTA, CDR2 FQGTGA. The CDR3 runs 13 residues. The V and J ends lost 5 bases and 4 bases, in that order; junction bases with no gene match: 2. The CDR3 reads CASSKGQYNEQFF. In nucleotides, the CDR3 is TGTGCCAGCAGCAAGGGACAGTACAATGAGCAGTTCTTC.

The chain recombines TRBV2 with TRBJ2-2; TRBD1 matches 9 bases. The CDR3 runs 15 residues. Germline lookup yields CDR1 SNHLY and CDR2 FYNNEI. V shed 6 bases, J shed 5 bases, and the junction held 7 bases outside the gene matches. The CDR3 region has the DNA TGTGCCAGCAGGGGACAGGGTTATCGGACCGGGGAGCTGTTTTTT. Translation gives CASRGQGYRTGELFF.

The chain links TRBV7-3 to TRBJ2-7; TRBD2 agrees at 7 bases. CDR3 length: 15 amino acids. Germline V gene data show CDR1 as SGHTA and CDR2 as FQGTGA. V was clipped by 3 bases and J by 0 bases; unmatched bases: 5. The CDR3 DNA is TGTGCCAGCAGCTTCCACGCTAGCGGCTCCTACGAGCAGTACGTC. This translates into CASSFHASGSYEQYV.

The gene calls are TRBV19 and TRBJ1-4, with 9 positions matching TRBD1. The CDR3 is made up of 17 amino acids. Germline lookup yields CDR1 LNHDA and CDR2 SQIVND (reference sequence). V shed 5 bases and J 7 bases; nucleotides not matched to a gene: 14. The CDR3 is CASSRPGQGFLSEKLFF. The CDR3 nucleotides are TGTGCCAGTAGTCGGCCGGGACAGGGATTCTTAAGTGAAAAACTGTTTTTT.

The chain recombines TRBV28 with TRBJ2-7, with 10 bases matching TRBD2. V gave up 6 bases and J gave up 3 bases; unmatched junction bases: 8. The length of the CDR3 is 15 residues. Germline-derived CDR1 and CDR2 are MDHEN and SYDVKM. The CDR3 coding sequence is TGTGCCAGCAGCCCCCCCGGGACTAGCGTCTACGAGCAGTACTTC. This translates into CASSPPGTSVYEQYF.